This T cell receptor beta chain was profiled in a study of regulatory T cells in long-lasting Graves disease. This sample's time point: newly diagnosed GD, antithyroid drugs for less than 3 months. TCR sequences were obtained from RNA taken from PBMCs. An endocrinology department in Xi'an, China, supplied the patients. As regards this clonotype: One end of the junction varies from germline; a read error may be responsible.

The TCR beta library used iRepertoire HTBI primers with Arm-PCR amplification of CDR3. TCRdb passed the multiplex PCR reads through MiXCR, listing each CDR3 protein once. The sample records around 250,000 distinct CDR3 sequences, 20% to 25% being singletons. The specimen was peripheral blood mononuclear cells (PBMCs), collected at new diagnosis, from a patient treated with antithyroid drugs. This TCR came from a female donor with Graves disease.

Here the CDR3 reads CASSRGQGNQGTQYF. CDR3 in DNA: TGTGCCAGCAGCCGAGGACAGGGTAATCAAGGGACCCAGTACTTC. The chain is built from TRBV7-8 and TRBJ2-1; 8 positions match TRBD1. The better agreement between TRBJ2-5 and the DNA end casts doubt on the J call. This CDR3 spans 15 amino acids. CDR1 is SGHVS, CDR2 FQNEAQ, per germline.